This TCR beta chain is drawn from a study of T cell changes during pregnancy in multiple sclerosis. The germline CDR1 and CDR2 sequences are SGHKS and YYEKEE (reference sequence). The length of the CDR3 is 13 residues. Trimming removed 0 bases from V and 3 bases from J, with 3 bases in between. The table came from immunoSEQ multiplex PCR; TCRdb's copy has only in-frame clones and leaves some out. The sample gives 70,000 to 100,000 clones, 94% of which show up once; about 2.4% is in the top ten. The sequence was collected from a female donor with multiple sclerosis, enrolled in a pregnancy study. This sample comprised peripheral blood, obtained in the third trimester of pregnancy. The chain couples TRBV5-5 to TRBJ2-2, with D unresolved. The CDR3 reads CASSLGDTGELFF. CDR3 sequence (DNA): TGTGCCAGCAGCTTGGGAGACACCGGGGAGCTGTTTTTT.